The sequence of this T cell receptor beta chain was determined in a study of CD8 T cells in ankylosing spondylitis. Study-wide points: Apparently characteristic of ankylosing spondylitis blood was a TCR beta motif (eight highly homologous variants).

Deletions cut 6 bases from V and 3 bases from J, with 9 bases between. CDR1 and CDR2 (germline): ENHRY, SYGVKD. The CDR3 runs 12 residues. MiXCR, run by TCRdb on the 5' RACE reads, gives a single entry per CDR3 protein. Of 400,000 or so distinct CDR3 sequences listed, 25% to 30% were seen once; the top ten hold 0.89%. This clonotype was seen only a few times. Its antigen is unknown. The chain uses TRBV10-3 and TRBJ2-7; D is perhaps TRBD1 (6 bases). The receptor was derived from a male donor with ankylosing spondylitis. Sequenced material: blood, either unsorted or a sorted T cell fraction (not recorded which). The CDR3 bases are TGTGCCATCAGCCCACAGGGCTACGAGCAGTACTTC. Its translation is CAISPQGYEQYF.